These T cell receptor beta chains were read from a single sample in a study of Ad26.COV2.S vaccination and SARS-CoV-2 variants. Only in-frame clones appear in the TCRdb table, and some are missing; sequencing was by immunoSEQ multiplex PCR. The repertoire consists of about 350,000 clones, with approximately 86% occurring once and the leading ten covering about 10%. The sample was peripheral blood, taken in a trial of Ad26.COV2.S vaccine versus placebo. These receptors all come from a person between 18 and 59 years old who received the Ad26.COV2.S COVID-19 vaccine or a placebo. Both conserved end residues are part of each CDR3. The D gene is left open where the match is weak. Clone size is not always given. Where it is, it says once, few, many or a class for expanded clones.

D gene	J gene	clone size	V gene	CDR3 protein	CDR3 DNA
NA	TRBJ1-2	NA	TRBV11-2	CASSLDVAGGYTF	TGTGCCAGCAGCCTTGACGTTGCAGGAGGCTACACCTTC
NA	TRBJ2-3	NA	TRBV6-5	CASSLGGFTDTQYF	TGTGCCAGCTCTCTTGGAGGCTTCACAGATACGCAGTATTTT
NA	TRBJ1-1	NA	TRBV10-1	CASSESWTALNTEAFF	TGCGCCAGCAGTGAGTCTTGGACAGCTTTGAACACTGAAGCTTTCTTT
NA	TRBJ1-2	NA	TRBV20-1	CSARDRDGYTF	TGCAGTGCTAGAGATAGGGATGGCTACACCTTC
NA	TRBJ1-2	NA	TRBV28	CASSWGDNYGYTF	TGTGCCAGCAGTTGGGGGGATAACTATGGCTACACCTTC
NA	TRBJ1-1	NA	TRBV28	CASSLAGTEAFF	TGTGCCAGCAGTTTAGCGGGGACTGAAGCTTTCTTT
TRBD2	TRBJ2-7	NA	TRBV7-3	CASSLGLAGQEQYF	TGTGCCAGCAGCTTAGGGCTAGCGGGGCAGGAGCAGTACTTC
TRBD2	TRBJ2-7	once	TRBV19	CASSIDTGLAGRYEQYF	TGTGCCAGTAGTATAGATACGGGACTAGCGGGGCGCTACGAGCAGTACTTC
NA	TRBJ1-3	NA	TRBV7-2	CASSSDGGSGNTIYF	TGTGCCAGCAGCAGCGACGGGGGATCTGGAAACACCATATATTTT
NA	TRBJ2-2	once	TRBV6-5	CASSYPYTGELFF	TGTGCCAGCAGTTACCCGTATACCGGGGAGCTGTTTTTT
TRBD1	TRBJ2-5	NA	TRBV5-1	CASSLAGGETQYF	TGCGCCAGCAGCTTGGCAGGGGGCGAGACCCAGTACTTC
NA	TRBJ2-2	NA	TRBV7-2	CASSPLGGAGELFF	TGTGCCAGCAGCCCCTTGGGGGGGGCGGGGGAGCTGTTTTTT
NA	TRBJ2-7	NA	TRBV3-1/TRBV3-2	CASSPHGQSYEQYF	TGTGCCAGCAGCCCACATGGGCAGTCCTACGAGCAGTACTTC
NA	TRBJ2-1	NA	TRBV12-3/TRBV12-4	CASVLYNEQFF	TGTGCCAGCGTACTTTACAATGAGCAGTTCTTC
NA	TRBJ1-2	once	TRBV24-1	CATSASREGGYTF	TGTGCCACCAGTGCGTCTAGGGAAGGTGGCTACACCTTC
NA	TRBJ1-2	NA	TRBV7-9	CASSTGRRGFNYGYTF	TGTGCCAGCAGCACGGGACGGCGAGGCTTTAACTATGGCTACACCTTC
TRBD1	TRBJ1-4	NA	TRBV28	CASSSEGAANEKLFF	TGTGCCAGCAGTTCAGAGGGGGCGGCTAATGAAAAACTGTTTTTT
NA	TRBJ1-3	NA	TRBV19	CASSMWGRGNTIYF	TGTGCCAGTAGTATGTGGGGGCGCGGAAACACCATATATTTT
TRBD1	TRBJ1-5	NA	TRBV19	CASSLSLQGASNQPQHF	TGTGCCAGTAGCCTGTCCCTACAGGGGGCGAGCAATCAGCCCCAGCATTTT
NA	TRBJ2-7	NA	TRBV5-5	CASSSLTPYEQYF	TGTGCCAGCAGCTCCCTAACGCCCTACGAGCAGTACTTC
NA	TRBJ1-1	NA	TRBV5-1	CASSPPDAVRTEAFF	TGCGCCAGCAGCCCCCCTGACGCCGTAAGGACTGAAGCTTTCTTT
TRBD1	TRBJ1-3	NA	TRBV6-1	CASSEFLPDRDSGNTIYF	TGTGCCAGCAGTGAATTCCTTCCAGACAGGGACTCTGGAAACACCATATATTTT
NA	TRBJ2-7	NA	TRBV7-2	CASSPNQQGREQYF	TGTGCCAGCAGCCCAAATCAGCAGGGTCGGGAGCAGTACTTC
NA	TRBJ1-4	NA	TRBV27	CASSTGAHANEKLFF	TGTGCCAGCAGTACCGGGGCCCACGCTAATGAAAAACTGTTTTTT
NA	TRBJ2-2	NA	TRBV19	CASSPTGISTGELFF	TGTGCCAGTAGTCCCACAGGGATTAGCACCGGGGAGCTGTTTTTT
NA	TRBJ2-5	NA	TRBV19	CASSYRDQETQYF	TGTGCCAGTAGCTACAGGGACCAAGAGACCCAGTACTTC
TRBD2	TRBJ2-7	NA	TRBV13	CASSLGPTSDPYEQYF	TGTGCCAGCAGCTTAGGCCCAACTAGCGATCCCTACGAGCAGTACTTC
NA	TRBJ1-6	NA	TRBV6-5	CASSQTAVDSPLHF	TGTGCCAGCAGCCAGACAGCGGTCGATTCACCCCTCCACTTT
NA	TRBJ1-1	NA	TRBV30	CAFRGQGYTEAFF	TGTGCCTTCCGGGGACAAGGGTACACTGAAGCTTTCTTT
NA	TRBJ1-5	NA	TRBV19	CASSIGYSNQPQHF	TGTGCCAGTAGTATTGGGTATAGCAATCAGCCCCAGCATTTT
NA	TRBJ2-7	once	TRBV19	CASSKFERSYEQYF	TGTGCCAGTAGTAAATTCGAAAGGTCCTACGAGCAGTACTTC
NA	TRBJ1-5	NA	TRBV18	CASSRGGTDQPQHF	TGTGCCAGCTCAAGGGGGGGGACCGATCAGCCCCAGCATTTT
NA	TRBJ2-7	NA	TRBV4-1	CASSQVTEYEQYF	TGCGCCAGCAGCCAAGTTACGGAGTACGAGCAGTACTTC
NA	TRBJ1-1	NA	TRBV10-3	CAISGILSGTEAFF	TGTGCCATCAGTGGTATATTATCTGGCACTGAAGCTTTCTTT
NA	TRBJ1-1	NA	TRBV4-3	CASSQDYTFMNTEAFF	TGCGCCAGCAGCCAAGATTACACCTTCATGAACACTGAAGCTTTCTTT
TRBD1	TRBJ1-1	NA	TRBV7-2	CASSPDRVNTEAFF	TGTGCCAGCAGCCCGGACAGGGTGAACACTGAAGCTTTCTTT
TRBD1	TRBJ2-2	NA	TRBV30	CAWRDRAGELFF	TGTGCCTGGAGAGACAGGGCGGGGGAGCTGTTTTTT
NA	TRBJ1-5	NA	TRBV27	CASSLLGNSNQPQHF	TGTGCCAGCAGTTTATTAGGAAATAGCAATCAGCCCCAGCATTTT
NA	TRBJ2-3	NA	TRBV2	CASKRQISWYEGDTQYF	TGTGCCAGCAAGAGACAGATCTCATGGTACGAAGGAGATACGCAGTATTTT
NA	TRBJ1-1	NA	TRBV19	CASSTLDRRNTEAFF	TGTGCCAGTAGTACACTGGACAGAAGGAACACTGAAGCTTTCTTT
NA	TRBJ1-5	NA	TRBV19	CASSPTGAGNQPQHF	TGTGCCAGTAGCCCTACGGGGGCTGGCAATCAGCCCCAGCATTTT
NA	TRBJ1-5	few	TRBV28	CASSSPGRLSNQPQHF	TGTGCCAGCAGCTCCCCGGGACGGCTCAGCAATCAGCCCCAGCATTTT
TRBD1	TRBJ2-7	NA	TRBV11-2	CASLKTGGAVHEQYF	TGTGCCAGCCTCAAAACAGGGGGCGCGGTTCACGAGCAGTACTTC
NA	TRBJ1-6	NA	TRBV18	CASSEARLNSPLHF	TGTGCCAGCTCGGAGGCCAGACTCAATTCACCCCTCCACTTT
NA	TRBJ2-1	NA	TRBV7-2	CASSLQGFRGNEQFF	TGTGCCAGCAGCTTACAGGGTTTCAGGGGCAATGAGCAGTTCTTC
NA	TRBJ2-7	NA	TRBV6-5	CASTNPSSYEQYF	TGTGCCAGCACCAACCCGAGCTCCTACGAGCAGTACTTC